These 14 T cell receptor beta chains share one sample of origin, sequenced in a study of early T cells in non-severe SARS-CoV-2 infection. One entry per CDR3 protein results from TCRdb running MiXCR on the 5' RACE reads. The repertoire consists of approximately 50,000 distinct CDR3 sequences, with roughly 9.8% occurring once and the leading ten covering 8% to 10%. Sequenced material: whole blood. Receptor source: an adult who was a healthcare worker with PCR-confirmed SARS-CoV-2 infection or an uninfected control (not recorded which).

The chain recombines TRBV5-1 with TRBJ2-2; no reliable D call. Per the germline V gene, CDR1 is SGHRS and CDR2 is YFSETQ. Trimming shortened V by 4 bases and J by 0 bases, and 1 base separated the two germline ends. The CDR3 length is 12 residues. The CDR3 DNA follows: TGCGCCAGCAGCACGAACACCGGGGAGCTGTTTTTT. This sequence encodes CASSTNTGELFF.

The sample holds many counts of this clonotype. The gene calls are TRBV10-3 and TRBJ2-3; 7 nucleotides match TRBD2. This CDR3 comprises 16 residues. CDR1 ENHRY and CDR2 SYGVKD come from the germline V gene. The V gene end was trimmed by 10 bases and the J gene end by 2 bases; junction bases not matched to a gene: 15. The CDR3: CATAGDAAGLTDTQYF. The CDR3 DNA is TGTGCCACCGCCGGAGACGCAGCGGGACTCACAGATACGCAGTATTTT.

The chain has TRBV3-1 and TRBJ1-2; D gene uncertain. This CDR3 is built from 14 residues. Germline values: CDR1 LGHDT, CDR2 YNNKEL (reference sequence). V was trimmed by 0 bases and J by 6 bases, leaving 11 bases between them. Here the CDR3 DNA reads TGTGCCAGCAGCCAAGACATGGTGGTAGATGGCTACACCTTC. Protein sequence: CASSQDMVVDGYTF. Looking up the rest from reference TRBV3-1 and TRBJ1-2 gives the full variable domain: DTAVSQTPKYLVTQMGNDKSIKCEQNLGHDTMYWYKQDSKKFLKIMFSYNNKELIINETVPNRFSPKSPDKAHLNLHINSLELGDSAVYFCASSQDMVVDGYTFGSGTRLTVV.

This clonotype appeared a few times. The rearrangement joins TRBV11-2 to TRBJ2-7; 7 bases match TRBD2. This CDR3 is built from 14 residues. CDR1 is SGHAT, CDR2 FQNNGV, per germline. The V and J ends lost 5 bases and 7 bases, in that order; junction bases with no gene match: 11. The CDR3 bases are TGTGCCAGCAGCCCTATCGACGGGGGGTGGGAGCAGTACTTC. As protein: CASSPIDGGWEQYF.

This clonotype has a handful of counts. This chain uses TRBV29-1 with TRBJ2-2, with D possibly TRBD1 on 5 matching bases. The germline V gene encodes CDR1 SQVTM and CDR2 ANQGSEA. Trimming left V 8 bases short and J 1 base short, with 8 bases between. The CDR3 spans 12 residues. CDR3 sequence (DNA): TGCAGCTCAGGGATGAACACCGGGGAGCTGTTTTTT. Its protein is CSSGMNTGELFF.

The sample holds many counts of this clonotype. The chain combines TRBV19 with TRBJ1-2; D unresolved. Germline loops: CDR1 LNHDA, CDR2 SQIVND (reference sequence). V lost 7 bases, J lost 2 bases, and 26 bases lay in between. The CDR3 contains 18 residues. The CDR3 loop is CASNTQGVPEEPNYGYTF. The CDR3 DNA follows: TGTGCCAGTAACACCCAAGGTGTTCCAGAAGAACCCAACTATGGCTACACCTTC.

This clonotype has at least ten counts. This rearrangement joins TRBV28 to TRBJ2-7, with D perhaps matching TRBD2 (5 bases). Germline CDR1 reads MDHEN; CDR2 reads SYDVKM. V was cut by 4 bases and J by 5 bases, with 9 bases left in between. The length of the CDR3 is 12 residues. The CDR3 loop reads CASSSRVHEQYF. CDR3 sequence (DNA): TGTGCCAGCAGTTCGAGGGTCCACGAGCAGTACTTC.

This clonotype was seen many times. V is TRBV20-1 and J is TRBJ1-5, with D possibly TRBD1 on 5 matching bases. The CDR3 has 15 amino acids. V gave up 3 bases and J gave up 3 bases, with 15 bases separating them. Per germline, CDR1 DFQATT and CDR2 SNEGSKA (reference sequence). CDR3 in DNA: TGCAGTGCTAGGGGCAGGGACCTCCTCAATCAGCCCCAGCATTTT. It yields the protein CSARGRDLLNQPQHF.

This clonotype was seen at least ten times. The chain is built from TRBV20-1 and TRBJ1-2; D gene unclear. This CDR3 contains 13 residues. Trimming stripped 0 bases from V and 1 base from J, with 6 bases between. Per germline, CDR1 DFQATT and CDR2 SNEGSKA (reference sequence). For the CDR3, the DNA is TGCAGTGCTAGAGATGCCAGTAACTATGGCTACACCTTC. As protein: CSARDASNYGYTF.

This chain links TRBV27 with TRBJ1-1; D gene uncertain. V shed 2 bases and J shed 2 bases, with 6 bases lying between them. The CDR3 has 13 residues. Per the germline V gene, CDR1 is MNHEY and CDR2 is SMNVEV (reference sequence). CDR3 amino acids: CASSLNRNTEAFF. The CDR3 coding sequence is TGTGCCAGCAGTTTAAACAGAAACACTGAAGCTTTCTTT.

The rearrangement links TRBV10-3 to TRBJ2-3; 8 bases line up with TRBD1. J gave up 6 bases and V 11 bases, and 10 bases lay outside the gene matches. This CDR3 is 13 amino acids long. Germline V lookup: CDR1 ENHRY, CDR2 SYGVKD. The CDR3 sequence is CALAGGLEDTQYF. The CDR3 DNA reads as TGTGCCCTTGCAGGGGGCCTTGAGGATACGCAGTATTTT.

A few counts support this clonotype. The chain recombines TRBV6-6 with TRBJ1-5; 7 positions agree with TRBD1. CDR1 is MNHNY and CDR2 is SVGAGI in the germline V gene (reference sequence). The CDR3 contains 15 residues. Losses at the gene ends were 5 bases for V and 7 bases for J; bases not matched to a gene: 11. CDR3 nucleotides: TGTGCCAGCAGTACTCGGGGAGGGGGCTGGCAGCCCCAGCATTTT. Its protein product is CASSTRGGGWQPQHF.

This clonotype was recorded a few times. The V gene is TRBV11-2, the J gene TRBJ1-2, with D uncertain. The germline V gene encodes CDR1 SGHAT and CDR2 FQNNGV. The V gene lost 1 base and the J gene lost 4 bases, with 13 bases spanning the gap. This CDR3 region has 15 residues. CDR3 region: CASSLGRRASYGYTF. Written as DNA, the CDR3 is TGTGCCAGCAGCTTAGGCCGGCGGGCTAGCTATGGCTACACCTTC.

This clonotype was counted many times. The chain uses TRBV18 and TRBJ2-5; no reliable D call. Trimming left V 6 bases short and J 0 bases short, with 8 bases between. The CDR3 is made up of 13 amino acids. Germline V CDR1 and CDR2: KGHSH, LQKENI. The DNA of the CDR3 is TGTGCCAGCTCCCTACAGTACCAAGAGACCCAGTACTTC. Residues: CASSLQYQETQYF.